A single sample is the source of the 13 T cell receptor beta chains below, sequenced in a study of blood T cell repertoires in COVID-19. Clones were read by immunoSEQ multiplex PCR, and TCRdb kept only the in-frame ones, dropping some. This table holds 200,000 to 250,000 clones, 84% found once. The sample consisted of peripheral blood. All receptors come from a woman in her thirties or forties who had recovered from COVID-19.

The J gene is TRBJ2-2, the V gene TRBV2; 9 bases match TRBD1. The V gene's germline CDR1 is SNHLY and CDR2 FYNNEI. V lost 7 bases and J lost 1; bases outside the gene matches: 10. This CDR3 region has 17 residues. The CDR3 loop is CASTGQGWGLNTGELFF. DNA for the CDR3: TGTGCCAGCACCGGACAGGGGTGGGGATTGAACACCGGGGAGCTGTTTTTT.

The chain couples TRBV7-9 to TRBJ2-1; D possibly corresponds to TRBD1 (6 bases). The germline V gene has CDR1 SEHNR and CDR2 FQNEAQ (reference sequence). CDR3 length equals 14 residues. V lost 6 bases to trimming and J lost 7 bases, with 16 bases between them. This CDR3 reads CASRSTTGLNEQFF. The CDR3 region has the DNA TGTGCCAGCAGATCCACCACAGGGTTGAATGAGCAGTTCTTC.

The rearrangement links TRBV18 to TRBJ1-2; a possible D gene is TRBD1 (5 bases). Trimming stripped 4 bases from V and 2 bases from J, with 20 bases between. Germline V CDR1 and CDR2: KGHSH, LQKENI. The CDR3 is 17 residues long. The CDR3 DNA is TGTGCCAGCTCACTCACCACTACAGGAATCGAAAACTATGGCTACACCTTC. Protein product: CASSLTTTGIENYGYTF.

This sequence joins TRBV3-1 (or the pseudogene TRBV3-2) and TRBJ1-2, with 8 bases identical to TRBD1. Germline CDR1 reads LGHDT; CDR2 reads YNNKEL (reference sequence). The CDR3 is 14 residues long. Unmatched junction bases numbered 1, after V lost 2 bases and J lost 2 bases. In DNA form, the CDR3 reads TGTGCCAGCAGCCAAACAGGGGGGAACTATGGCTACACCTTC. Protein: CASSQTGGNYGYTF.

The rearrangement uses TRBV4-1 and TRBJ2-2; possibly TRBD1 for D (5 bases). V was clipped by 4 bases and J by 3 bases, with 12 bases between them. This CDR3 has 15 residues. Germline CDR1 and CDR2: MGHRA and YSYEKL. This chain's CDR3 is CASSLGAVDTGELFF. CDR3 DNA: TGCGCCAGCAGCCTTGGGGCGGTGGACACCGGGGAGCTGTTTTTT.

The rearrangement links TRBV18 to TRBJ1-2; D is uncertain. The CDR3 sequence is 11 residues long. Trimming shortened V by 2 bases and J by 13 bases, and 11 bases separated the two germline ends. Germline V gives CDR1 KGHSH, CDR2 LQKENI. CDR3 sequence reads: CASSPSEGFTF. The CDR3 nucleotides read TGTGCCAGCTCACCATCGGAGGGTTTCACCTTC.

The chain couples TRBV12-3 or TRBV12-4 to TRBJ1-2, with 9 bases that match TRBD1. CDR3 length equals 12 residues. V lost 5 bases and J lost 7; bases outside the gene matches: 2. CDR3 in amino acids: CASSTGGFGYTF. The CDR3 nucleotides read TGTGCCAGCAGTACAGGGGGCTTTGGCTACACCTTC.

This clone has a single count. The chain joins TRBV19 to TRBJ1-5; 8 nucleotides agree with TRBD1. The length of the CDR3 is 16 residues. Germline V gives CDR1 LNHDA, CDR2 SQIVND (reference sequence). V lost 6 bases to trimming and J lost 2 bases; unmatched junction nucleotides: 9. Here the CDR3 DNA reads TGTGCCAGTAGCGACCAGGGACAGGTCGGCAATCAGCCCCAGCATTTT. Protein product: CASSDQGQVGNQPQHF. Combining the CDR3 with reference TRBV19 and TRBJ1-5 gives the whole variable domain DGGITQSPKYLFRKEGQNVTLSCEQNLNHDAMYWYRQDPGQGLRLIYYSQIVNDFQKGDIAEGYSVSREKKESFPLTVTSAQKNPTAFYLCASSDQGQVGNQPQHFGDGTRLSIL.

The J gene is TRBJ1-2, the V gene TRBV28; D perhaps matches TRBD1 (6 bases). The germline CDR1 and CDR2 sequences are MDHEN and SYDVKM. The V end lost 7 bases, the J end lost 4 bases, and 19 bases lay between the germline ends. The CDR3 loop spans 15 amino acids. The CDR3 is CASNPPGGRFYGYTF. CDR3 nucleotides: TGTGCCAGCAACCCGCCCGGGGGGCGCTTCTATGGCTACACCTTC.

This sequence joins TRBV19 and TRBJ2-7; TRBD1 matches at 7 bases. This CDR3 is built from 13 residues. V shed 8 bases and J 0 bases; nucleotides not matched to a gene: 4. The V gene's germline CDR1 is LNHDA and CDR2 SQIVND (reference sequence). In DNA form, the CDR3 reads TGTGCCAGTTCCGACAGGGTCTCCTACGAGCAGTACTTC. Translated, it gives CASSDRVSYEQYF.

The count of this clone is one. V and J are TRBV7-9 and TRBJ1-1, with TRBD1 matching 12 bases. This CDR3 has 16 residues. V lost 5 bases to trimming and J lost 1 base; unmatched junction nucleotides: 5. The V gene's germline CDR1 is SEHNR and CDR2 FQNEAQ (reference sequence). In DNA, the CDR3 is TGTGCCAGCAGCCCCGGGACAGGGGGCGCGAACACTGAAGCTTTCTTT. Residues: CASSPGTGGANTEAFF.

The V gene is TRBV28, the J gene TRBJ1-5; unclear D gene. Trimming pared 5 bases from V and 0 bases from J, leaving 8 bases between. Germline CDR1 reads MDHEN; CDR2 reads SYDVKM. This CDR3 has 14 amino acids. CDR3 coding DNA: TGTGCCAGCAGTACCGGGTCTAGCAATCAGCCCCAGCATTTT. This sequence encodes CASSTGSSNQPQHF.

J is TRBJ1-4 and V is TRBV24-1; the D is unclear. Germline CDR1 reads KGHDR; CDR2 reads SFDVKD. The CDR3 is 14 residues long. Trimming took 7 bases from V and 0 from J, leaving 8 bases between them. Here the CDR3 DNA reads TGTGCCACCAGCGACGGAGCAACTAATGAAAAACTGTTTTTT. Protein: CATSDGATNEKLFF.